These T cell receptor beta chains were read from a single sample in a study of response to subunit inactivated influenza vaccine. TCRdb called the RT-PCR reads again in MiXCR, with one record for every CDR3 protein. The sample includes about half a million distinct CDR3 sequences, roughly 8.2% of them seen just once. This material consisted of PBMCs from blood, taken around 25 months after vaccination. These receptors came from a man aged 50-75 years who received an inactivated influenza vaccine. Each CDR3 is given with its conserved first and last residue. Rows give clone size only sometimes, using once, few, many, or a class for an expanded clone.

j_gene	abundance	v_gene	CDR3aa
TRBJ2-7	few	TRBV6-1	CASSPTGAGGTYEQYF
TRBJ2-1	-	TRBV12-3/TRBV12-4	CASRIAENNEQFF
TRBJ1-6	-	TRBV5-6	CASGPGQYNSPLHF
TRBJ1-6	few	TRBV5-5	CASSIGTDNSPLHF
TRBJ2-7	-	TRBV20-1	CSAAFLAGSYYEQYF
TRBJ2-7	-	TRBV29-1	CSFRDRGYEQYF
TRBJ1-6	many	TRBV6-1	CASRTGISSYNSPLHF
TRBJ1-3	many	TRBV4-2	CASSLERGSENTIYF
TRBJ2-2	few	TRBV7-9	CASSPQTGGITGELFF
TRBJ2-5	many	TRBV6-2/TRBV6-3	CASSYSIRGSRQETQYF
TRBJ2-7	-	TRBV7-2	CASSEGILEQYF
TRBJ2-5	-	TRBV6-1	CASRVTWRQETQYF
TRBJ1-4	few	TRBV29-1	CSVEVPGWEKLFF
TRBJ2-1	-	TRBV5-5	CASSLAGTNSYNEQFF
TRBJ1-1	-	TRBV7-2	CASSPRGVVAEAFF
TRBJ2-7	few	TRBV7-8	CASSTGTNTYEQYF
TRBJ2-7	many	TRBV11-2	CASSLGPENYEQYF
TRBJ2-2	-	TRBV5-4	CASSLEGAKYTGELFF
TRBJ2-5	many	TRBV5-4	CASSLGTSVETQYF